Following are 10 T cell receptor beta chains from one sample sequenced in a study of T cell changes during pregnancy in multiple sclerosis (dated by TCRdb to between 2018 and 2020). The library was prepared using the immunoSEQ multiplex PCR assay. TCRdb's version of the immuneACCESS table is confined to in-frame rearrangements and falls short of the full clone set. An unresolved V gene accounts for under half of the shortfall where checked; the remainder is of unknown origin. In all, the sample holds 65,000 to 90,000 clones, and around 94% of those were seen once. Clones ranked in the top ten supply approximately 2.8% of the sample. Source: peripheral blood, taken in the third trimester of pregnancy. These receptors were obtained from a female donor in good health, enrolled as a control in a pregnancy study.

V is TRBV5-1 and J is TRBJ2-3; maybe TRBD1 (5 bases). The CDR3 spans 15 residues. Germline CDR1 SGHRS, CDR2 YFSETQ. Trimming removed 1 base at V and 2 bases at J, with 11 bases between. The CDR3 nucleotides read TGCGCCAGCAGCTTGCCCAGGGATCACACAGATACGCAGTATTTT. Amino acid sequence: CASSLPRDHTDTQYF.

This rearrangement joins TRBV18 to TRBJ2-7; 8 bases are shared with TRBD1. The CDR3 has 15 residues. Unmatched junction bases numbered 10, after V lost 7 bases and J lost 2 bases. The V gene's germline CDR1 is KGHSH and CDR2 LQKENI. CDR3 in DNA: TGTGCCAGCTTTGGACAGGGCAAGGGGACCTACGAGCAGTACTTC. Residues: CASFGQGKGTYEQYF.

This clone was found once. J is TRBJ2-5 and V is TRBV5-1; TRBD1 might be the D (5 bases). The CDR3 consists of 13 residues. V lost 3 bases and J lost 4, with 10 bases in between. Germline V CDR1 and CDR2: SGHRS, YFSETQ. CDR3 bases: TGCGCCAGCAGCTCAGGGCAAGGAGAGACCCAGTACTTC. Translation gives CASSSGQGETQYF.

This rearrangement joins TRBV7-9 to TRBJ1-2, with a weak D call TRBD1 (6 bases). Trimming cost V 1 base and J 4 bases, with 13 bases left between them. The CDR3 covers 15 residues. Germline V gene lookup returns CDR1 SEHNR and CDR2 FQNEAQ (reference sequence). The CDR3 sequence is CASSLGTEPIYGYTF. The CDR3 DNA follows: TGTGCCAGCAGCTTAGGGACAGAACCTATCTATGGCTACACCTTC.

This chain uses TRBV9 with TRBJ1-4, with D possibly matching TRBD1 (5 bases). This CDR3 region has 15 residues. CDR1 and CDR2 from the germline V gene are SGDLS and YYNGEE. The V end was cut by 0 bases, the J end by 6 bases, with 12 bases between. CDR3 loop: CASSVAPQGYEKLFF. The CDR3 DNA reads as TGTGCCAGCAGCGTAGCCCCCCAGGGTTATGAAAAACTGTTTTTT.

The chain couples TRBV5-5 to TRBJ2-7; D possibly corresponds to TRBD1 (5 bases). Between the trimmed V and J ends, which lost 1 base and 0 bases, there was a span of 11 bases. The germline gives CDR1 SGHKS, CDR2 YYEKEE (reference sequence). This CDR3 is 15 amino acids long. This CDR3 is CASSLSGLISYEQYF. CDR3 coding DNA: TGTGCCAGCAGCTTGTCAGGGTTAATCTCCTACGAGCAGTACTTC.

The J gene is TRBJ2-7, the V gene TRBV28; 9 nucleotides agree with TRBD2. Trimming took 6 bases from V and 2 from J; bases not matched to a gene: 5. The CDR3 runs 14 residues. Looked up from germline, CDR1 is MDHEN and CDR2 is SYDVKM. As DNA, the CDR3 is TGTGCCAGCAGCCCCGGGACTAGCACCTACGAGCAGTACTTC. Encoded protein: CASSPGTSTYEQYF.

The chain is built from TRBV5-5 and TRBJ1-6; 7 bases line up with TRBD1. Germline values: CDR1 SGHKS, CDR2 YYEKEE (reference sequence). This CDR3 has 15 residues. Losses at the gene ends were 5 bases for V and 0 bases for J; bases not matched to a gene: 2. CDR3 sequence (DNA): TGTGCCAGCAGGGGACAGAGCTCCTATAATTCACCCCTCCACTTT. Protein product: CASRGQSSYNSPLHF. The variable domain in full, with the rest retrieved from reference TRBV5-5 and TRBJ1-6, is DAGVTQSPTHLIKTRGQQVTLRCSPISGHKSVSWYQQVLGQGPQFIFQYYEKEERGRGNFPDRFSARQFPNYSSELNVNALLLGDSALYLCASRGQSSYNSPLHFGNGTRLTVT.

The rearrangement links TRBV6-1 to TRBJ1-3; unclear D gene. This CDR3 spans 15 amino acids. V gave up 2 bases and J gave up 1 base, with 9 bases separating them. Germline values: CDR1 MNHNS, CDR2 SASEGT. This chain's CDR3 is CASSETSGSGNTIYF. The CDR3 region has the DNA TGTGCCAGCAGTGAAACCTCCGGGTCTGGAAACACCATATATTTT.

About this clone: At one boundary the junction diverges from the germline segment, which might be a read error. The chain combines TRBV28 with TRBJ1-1; D may be TRBD1 (5 bases). This CDR3 spans 14 amino acids. Germline values: CDR1 MDHEN, CDR2 SYDVKM. CDR3 residues: CASRVGSPNTEAFF. The DNA of the CDR3 is TGTGCTAGCAGGGTGGGGAGTCCGAACACTGAAGCTTTCTTT.